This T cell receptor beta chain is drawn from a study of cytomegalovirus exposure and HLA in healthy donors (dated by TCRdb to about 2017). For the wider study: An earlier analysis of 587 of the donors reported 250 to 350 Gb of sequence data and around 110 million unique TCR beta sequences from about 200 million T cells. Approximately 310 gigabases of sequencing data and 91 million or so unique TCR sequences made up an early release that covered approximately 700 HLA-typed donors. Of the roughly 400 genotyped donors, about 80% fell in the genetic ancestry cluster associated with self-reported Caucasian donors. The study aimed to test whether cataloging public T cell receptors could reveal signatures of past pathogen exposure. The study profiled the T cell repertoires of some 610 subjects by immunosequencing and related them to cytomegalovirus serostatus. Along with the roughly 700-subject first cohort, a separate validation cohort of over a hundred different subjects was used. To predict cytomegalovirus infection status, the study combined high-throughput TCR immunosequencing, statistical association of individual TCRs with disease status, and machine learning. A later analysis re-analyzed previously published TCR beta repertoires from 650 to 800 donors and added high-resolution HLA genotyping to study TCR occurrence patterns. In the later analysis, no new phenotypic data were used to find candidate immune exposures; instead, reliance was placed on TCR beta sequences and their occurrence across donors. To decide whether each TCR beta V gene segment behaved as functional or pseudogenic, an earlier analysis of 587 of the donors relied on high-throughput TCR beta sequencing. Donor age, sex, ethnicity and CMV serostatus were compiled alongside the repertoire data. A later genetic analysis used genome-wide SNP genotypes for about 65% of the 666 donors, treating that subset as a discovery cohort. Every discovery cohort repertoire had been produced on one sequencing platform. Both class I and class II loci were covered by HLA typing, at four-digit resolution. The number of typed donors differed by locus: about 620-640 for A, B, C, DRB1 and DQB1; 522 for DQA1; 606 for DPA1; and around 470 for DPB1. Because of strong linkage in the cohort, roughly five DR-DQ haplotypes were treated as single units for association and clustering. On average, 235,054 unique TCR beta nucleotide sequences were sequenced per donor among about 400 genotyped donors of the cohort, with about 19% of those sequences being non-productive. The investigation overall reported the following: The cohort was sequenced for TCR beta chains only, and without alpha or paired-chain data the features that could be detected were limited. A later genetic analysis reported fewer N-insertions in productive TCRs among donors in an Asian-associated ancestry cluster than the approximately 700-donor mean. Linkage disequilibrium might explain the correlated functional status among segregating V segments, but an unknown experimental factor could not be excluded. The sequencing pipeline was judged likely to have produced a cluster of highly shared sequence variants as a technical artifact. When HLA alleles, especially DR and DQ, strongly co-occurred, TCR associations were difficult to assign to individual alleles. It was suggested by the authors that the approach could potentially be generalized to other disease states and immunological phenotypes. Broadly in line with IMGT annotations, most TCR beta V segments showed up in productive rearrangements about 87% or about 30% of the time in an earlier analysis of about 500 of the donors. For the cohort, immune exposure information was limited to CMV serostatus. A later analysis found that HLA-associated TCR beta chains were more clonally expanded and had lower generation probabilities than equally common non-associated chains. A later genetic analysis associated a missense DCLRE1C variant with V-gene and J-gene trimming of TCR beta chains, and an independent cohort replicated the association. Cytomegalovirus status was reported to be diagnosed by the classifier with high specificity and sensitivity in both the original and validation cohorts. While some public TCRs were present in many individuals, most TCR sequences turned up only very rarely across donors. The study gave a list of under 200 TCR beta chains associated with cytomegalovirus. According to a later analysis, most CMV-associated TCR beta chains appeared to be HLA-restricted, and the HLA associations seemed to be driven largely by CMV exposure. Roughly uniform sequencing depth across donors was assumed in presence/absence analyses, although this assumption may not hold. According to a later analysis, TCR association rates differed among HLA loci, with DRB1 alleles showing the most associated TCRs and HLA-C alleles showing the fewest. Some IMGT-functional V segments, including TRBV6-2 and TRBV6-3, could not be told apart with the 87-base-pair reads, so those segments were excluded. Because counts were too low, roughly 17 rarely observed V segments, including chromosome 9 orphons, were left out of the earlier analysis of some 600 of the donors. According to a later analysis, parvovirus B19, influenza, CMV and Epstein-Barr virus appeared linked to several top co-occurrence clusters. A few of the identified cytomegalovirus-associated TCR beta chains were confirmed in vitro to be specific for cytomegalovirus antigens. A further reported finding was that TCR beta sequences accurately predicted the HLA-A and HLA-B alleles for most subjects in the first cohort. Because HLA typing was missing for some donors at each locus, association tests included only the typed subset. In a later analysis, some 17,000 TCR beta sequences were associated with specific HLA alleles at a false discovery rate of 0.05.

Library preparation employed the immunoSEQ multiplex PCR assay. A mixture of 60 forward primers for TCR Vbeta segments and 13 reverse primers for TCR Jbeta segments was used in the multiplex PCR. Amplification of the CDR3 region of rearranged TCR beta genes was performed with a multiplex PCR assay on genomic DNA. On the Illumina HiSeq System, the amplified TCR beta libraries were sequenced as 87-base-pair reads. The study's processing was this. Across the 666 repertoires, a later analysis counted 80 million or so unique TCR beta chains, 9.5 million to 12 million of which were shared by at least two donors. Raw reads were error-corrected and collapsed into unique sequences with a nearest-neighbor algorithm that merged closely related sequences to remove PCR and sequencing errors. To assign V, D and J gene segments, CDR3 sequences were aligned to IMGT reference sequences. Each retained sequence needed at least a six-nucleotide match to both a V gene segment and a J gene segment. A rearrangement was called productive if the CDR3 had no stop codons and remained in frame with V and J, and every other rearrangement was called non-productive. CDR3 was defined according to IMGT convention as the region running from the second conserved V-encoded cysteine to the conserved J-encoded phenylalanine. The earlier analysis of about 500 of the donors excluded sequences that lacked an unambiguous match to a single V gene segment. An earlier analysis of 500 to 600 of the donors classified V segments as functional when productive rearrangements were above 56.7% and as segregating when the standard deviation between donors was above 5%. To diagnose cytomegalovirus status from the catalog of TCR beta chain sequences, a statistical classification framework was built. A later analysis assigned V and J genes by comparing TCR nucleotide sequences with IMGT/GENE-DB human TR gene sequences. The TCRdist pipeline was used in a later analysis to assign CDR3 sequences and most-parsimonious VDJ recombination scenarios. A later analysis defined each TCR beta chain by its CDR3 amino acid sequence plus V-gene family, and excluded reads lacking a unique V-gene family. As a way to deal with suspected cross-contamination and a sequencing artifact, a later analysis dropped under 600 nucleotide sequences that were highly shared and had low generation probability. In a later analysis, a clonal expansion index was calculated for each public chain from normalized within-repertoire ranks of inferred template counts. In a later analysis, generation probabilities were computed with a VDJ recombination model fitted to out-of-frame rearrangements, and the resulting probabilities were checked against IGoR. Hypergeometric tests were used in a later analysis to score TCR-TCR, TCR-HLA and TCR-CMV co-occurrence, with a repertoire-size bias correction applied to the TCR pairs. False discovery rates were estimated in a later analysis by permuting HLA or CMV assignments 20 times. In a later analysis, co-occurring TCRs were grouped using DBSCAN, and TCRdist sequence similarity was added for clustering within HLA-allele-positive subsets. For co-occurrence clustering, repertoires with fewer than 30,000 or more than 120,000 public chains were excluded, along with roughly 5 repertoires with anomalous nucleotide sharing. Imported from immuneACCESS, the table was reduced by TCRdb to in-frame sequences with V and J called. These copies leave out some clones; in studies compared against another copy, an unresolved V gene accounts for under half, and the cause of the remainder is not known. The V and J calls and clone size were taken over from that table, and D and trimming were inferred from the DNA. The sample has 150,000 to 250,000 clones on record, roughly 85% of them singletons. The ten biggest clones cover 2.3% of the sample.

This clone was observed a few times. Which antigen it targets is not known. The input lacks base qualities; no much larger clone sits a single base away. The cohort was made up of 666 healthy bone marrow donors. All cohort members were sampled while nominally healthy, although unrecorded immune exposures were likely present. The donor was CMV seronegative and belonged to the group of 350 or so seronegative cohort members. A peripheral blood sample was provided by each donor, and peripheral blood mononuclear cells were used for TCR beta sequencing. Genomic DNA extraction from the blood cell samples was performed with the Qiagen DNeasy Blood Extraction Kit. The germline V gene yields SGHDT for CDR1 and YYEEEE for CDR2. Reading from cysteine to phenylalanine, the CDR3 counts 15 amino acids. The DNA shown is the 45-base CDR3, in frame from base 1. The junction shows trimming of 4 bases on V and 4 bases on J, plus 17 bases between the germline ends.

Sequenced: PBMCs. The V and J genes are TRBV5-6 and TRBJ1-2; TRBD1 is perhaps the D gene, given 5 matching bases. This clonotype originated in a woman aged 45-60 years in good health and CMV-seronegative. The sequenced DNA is TGTGCCAGCAGCACTCCCGGAACAGGTTTCTATGGCTACACCTTC. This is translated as CASSTPGTGFYGYTF.